This TCR beta chain is from a study of blood T cells in healthy people across ages. Study summary: Capturing about one barcoded beta molecule per two T cells was achieved by template switching.

Combining a sample-barcoded 5' primer with a J-beta primer mix, a second PCR ran for roughly 7 to 11 cycles. TCRdb reanalysed the 5' RACE reads using MiXCR and keeps one entry per CDR3 protein. Found here are 1.4 million or so distinct CDR3 sequences, approximately 39% of them singletons; the top ten hold 4%. Whole-study findings and limits: In older individuals, TCR beta diversity per million T cells was lower, falling roughly linearly with age. Lack of knowledge of donor CMV status possibly confounded expanded clonotype changes. The study regarded diversity estimates from one million T cells as underestimates.

Worth noting for this clonotype: The target antigen is unknown.

Germline V gene lookup returns CDR1 LGHNA and CDR2 YSLEER. The CDR3 spans 15 residues. The gene calls are TRBV4-3 and TRBJ2-4, with D possibly being TRBD1 (5 bases). Judging by the DNA end, TRBJ2-7 fits better; the J call may be wrong. The source of this sequence is a woman aged 18-29 years in good health. Sequenced: blood. The CDR3 spells CASSQDSQGDYEQYF. The CDR3 DNA reads as TGCGCCAGCAGCCAAGATTCCCAGGGTGACTACGAGCAGTACTTC.